This note documents a single T cell receptor beta chain sequence. The antigen it binds to is not known. Nothing much larger sits one base from this clone, and base qualities are not available. TCRbeta CDR3 regions were amplified from genomic DNA using the immunoSEQ Assay, a bias-controlled multiplex PCR. Per the source publication's procedure: The number of nucleated cells in each sample was estimated from the amplification of reference gene primers within the assay. Sequence reads were collapsed and filtered to measure the absolute abundance of every unique TCRbeta CDR3 rearrangement. Productive Simpson clonality was computed per sample as the square root of Simpson's diversity index over productive rearrangements. TCRdb re-hosts the immuneACCESS table, in-frame sequences only. Its copies lack some clones; in the studies checked, an unresolved V gene accounts for under half of them, and the cause for the rest is not known. V and J calls and clone size come straight from that table; D and trimming were deduced from the DNA. The sample data list about 350,000 clones, and roughly 86% of these were observed just once. About 5.7% of the sample belongs to the ten largest clones.

V is cut back by 0 bases and J by 5 bases, with 12 bases in the junction unmatched. The germline V gene provides CDR1 LGHNA and CDR2 YSLEER. CDR3 length: 17 amino acids, cysteine to phenylalanine. Left in the record is the CDR3 DNA by itself, 51 bases read in frame from the first base. This record belongs to a study of blood T cell repertoires in COVID-19 (dated by TCRdb to the early 2020s). Turning to the overall study: The collaborator samples originated in the United States, Italy and Spain and spanned the acute and convalescent phases of COVID-19. The prospective study material was composed of cDNA or gDNA derived from T cells, B-cell-depleted T cells, or PBMCs. Subjects who had been exposed to COVID-19, were actively infected with it, or had recovered from it provided the deeply sampled blood TCRbeta repertoires that made up the dataset. The repertoires were released in a freely available public database meant as a resource for research on the immune response to SARS-CoV-2. The samples were drawn from two sources: the first 160 participants of the ongoing ImmuneRACE study, and 1,200 or so subjects contributed by 6 global collaborators. Nearly every sample came with metadata listing a de-identified subject ID, COVID-19 status, age in years and sex. Where available, HLA class I and class II types were obtained from metadata supplied by the sample provider rather than from assay-based typing. The paper's findings and limits, for the study overall: The amount of clinical and demographic metadata varied by source and participant and was provided uncurated.

Participants in the prospective study were enrolled through a virtual design, were aged roughly 18 to 100 years, and lived in about 25 United States geographic areas. In the prospective study, cohorts were assigned on the basis of participant-reported clinical history obtained from a screening survey and a study questionnaire. Recovered participants in ImmuneRACE Cohort 3 were defined by two consecutive negative NP/OP PCR tests, clearance by a healthcare professional, or resolution of symptoms. Mobile phlebotomists in the prospective study collected whole blood, serum and a nasopharyngeal or oropharyngeal swab from every participant. Over a roughly two-month period, participants in the prospective study had the option of providing additional blood draws and questionnaires. Before DNA extraction, prospective study blood samples were shipped either frozen or at room temperature.

Sequenced input: PBMCs or T cells enriched from blood (not recorded which). The sequence joins TRBV4-3 to TRBJ2-7; TRBD2 matches 8 bases in the middle. This clonotype was obtained from a woman in her twenties or thirties who had recovered from COVID-19. Read as DNA, the sequence is TGCGCCAGCAGCCAAGACCCCCTGGGAAGCGGGGGCGACGAGCAGTACTTC. This translates into CASSQDPLGSGGDEQYF.